The subject of this entry is one TCR beta chain. Its antigen target is currently unknown. No base quality values were provided; no much bigger clone lies one nucleotide off. At the DNA level, this CDR3 is encoded by other sequences in the same sample as well. The junction shows trimming of 3 bases on V and 5 bases on J, and the gene matches do not reach 3 bases of it. The germline V gene encodes CDR1 SGHTA and CDR2 FQGNSA. The CDR3 starts with the cysteine, ends with the phenylalanine, and has 14 residues. Solely the CDR3 DNA is kept, with 42 bases framed from the first base. This sample was included in a study of blood T cell repertoires in COVID-19 (dated by TCRdb to between 2020 and 2021). Concerning the study at large: The collaborator samples originated in the United States, Italy and Spain and spanned the acute and convalescent phases of COVID-19. The material from the prospective study consisted of cDNA or gDNA derived from T cells, B-cell-depleted T cells, or PBMCs. The dataset comprised deeply sampled blood TCRbeta repertoires from subjects exposed to, actively infected with, or recovered from COVID-19. The repertoires were released in a freely available public database intended as a resource for research on the immune response to SARS-CoV-2. The samples were drawn from the first 160 participants of the ongoing ImmuneRACE study and from over a thousand subjects provided by 6 global collaborators. A de-identified subject ID, COVID-19 status, age in years and sex were almost always included in the sample metadata. HLA class I and class II types, where available, came from metadata supplied by the sample provider rather than from assay-based typing. Findings and caveats that apply to the study as a whole: Clinical and demographic metadata were provided uncurated, with the amount varying by source and participant.

Each collaborating institution followed its own protocols to collect whole blood in K2EDTA tubes. For TCRbeta analysis, collaborators shipped samples as frozen whole blood, isolated PBMCs, or DNA extracted from either of those sample types. TCRbeta CDR3 regions were amplified from genomic DNA by means of the immunoSEQ Assay, a bias-controlled multiplex PCR. As for the original processing: The number of nucleated cells in each sample was estimated by amplification of reference gene primers within the assay. Sequence reads were collapsed and filtered to measure the absolute abundance of every unique TCRbeta CDR3 rearrangement. For each sample, productive Simpson clonality was calculated by taking the square root of Simpson's diversity index across productive rearrangements. The clones in this table, taken by TCRdb from immuneACCESS, are in-frame only. Not every clone is retained; where verified, under half of the shortfall comes from an unresolved V gene, and the cause of the rest is unknown. That table gives V, J and clone size, and the DNA gave D and trimming. The sample table lists 210,000 or so clones, roughly 89% of them with a count of one. About 7% of the sample goes to the ten largest clones.

Sequenced material: peripheral blood. The chain was built from TRBV7-2 and TRBJ1-2, with TRBD1 matching 10 junction bases. The TCR sequence derives from a man between 35 and 55 years old with acute or convalescent COVID-19. The bases read TGTGCCAGCAGCTTCGGGACAGGGGATTATGGCTACACCTTC. The resulting protein is CASSFGTGDYGYTF.